Listed here are 15 T cell receptor beta chains from one sample, sequenced in a study of blood T cell repertoires in COVID-19 (dated by TCRdb to the early 2020s). The library relied on the immunoSEQ multiplex PCR assay. TCRdb's version of the immuneACCESS table is confined to in-frame rearrangements and falls short of the full clone set. An unresolved V gene accounts for under half of the shortfall where checked; the remainder is of unknown origin. A total of some 170,000 clones appear in this sample, roughly 88% of them only once. Of the sample, roughly 9.1% is held by the ten largest clones. The sequencing sample was made of peripheral blood. The origin of the receptors is a woman older than 75 with active or convalescent COVID-19.

The chain combines TRBV18 with TRBJ2-3; 8 bases align to TRBD1. Germline trimming cut 2 bases from V and 3 bases from J; bases unmatched to any gene: 1. CDR3 length equals 14 residues. Germline CDR1 KGHSH, CDR2 LQKENI. Here the CDR3 reads CASSPDRGTDTQYF. CDR3 in DNA: TGTGCCAGCTCACCAGACAGGGGAACAGATACGCAGTATTTT.

The chain joins TRBV7-2 to TRBJ1-2, with no clear D. Germline lookup yields CDR1 SGHTA and CDR2 FQGNSA. With 4 bases removed from V and 3 bases from J, the gap between germline ends came to 18 bases. The CDR3 is 16 residues long. CDR3 in amino acids: CASSSPEVAGDYGYTF. The CDR3 region has the DNA TGTGCCAGCAGCTCGCCCGAAGTAGCGGGTGACTATGGCTACACCTTC.

The chain carries TRBV25-1 and TRBJ1-1, with 7 nucleotides matching TRBD1. From germline, CDR1 is MGHDK and CDR2 SYGVNS. The CDR3 covers 15 residues. Trimming at V came to 4 bases and at J to 1 base, leaving 6 bases not matched to a gene. As DNA, the CDR3 is TGTGCCAGCAGTGGGACAGGCGTGTGGAACACTGAAGCTTTCTTT. Translating gives CASSGTGVWNTEAFF.

This chain joins TRBV6-6 and TRBJ2-7; no definite D call. V lost 7 bases and J lost 1, with 14 bases in between. This CDR3 is built from 14 residues. Germline lookup yields CDR1 MNHNY and CDR2 SVGAGI (reference sequence). CDR3 in amino acids: CASKNSRQSYEQYF. CDR3 in DNA: TGTGCCAGCAAGAATAGCCGCCAATCCTACGAGCAGTACTTC.

The chain recombines TRBV6-5 with TRBJ1-6; no definite D call. V was trimmed by 5 bases and J by 10 bases, leaving 12 bases between them. CDR3 length: 13 amino acids. Germline V gives CDR1 MNHEY, CDR2 SVGAGI. This CDR3 reads CASSNDGGSPLHF. CDR3 DNA sequence: TGTGCCAGCAGTAACGACGGAGGATCACCCCTCCACTTT.

V and J are TRBV30 and TRBJ1-2, with D maybe TRBD1 (5 bases). CDR3 length: 14 residues. V lost 0 bases and J 7 bases, leaving 15 bases between the germline ends. Looked up from germline, CDR1 is GTSNPN and CDR2 is SVGIG (reference sequence). In DNA form, the CDR3 reads TGTGCCTGGAGTGTCGCAGGGAAAAGTGGTGGCTACACCTTC. It encodes CAWSVAGKSGGYTF.

The chain links TRBV4-3 to TRBJ2-6; D is uncertain. The V end was cut by 0 bases, the J end by 0 bases, with 9 bases between. Germline CDR1 LGHNA, CDR2 YSLEER. This CDR3 contains 17 residues. The CDR3 sequence: CASSQEPLSSGANVLTF. The CDR3 DNA reads as TGCGCCAGCAGCCAAGAACCGCTTAGCTCTGGGGCCAACGTCCTGACTTTC.

This clone has a handful of counts. The same CDR3 also results from other DNA sequences found in this sample. The chain carries TRBV6-1 and TRBJ1-2, with D maybe TRBD1 (5 bases). CDR3 size: 15 residues. Germline assignment: CDR1 MNHNS and CDR2 SASEGT. Trimming stripped 0 bases from V and 2 bases from J, with 10 bases between. This CDR3 is CASSEAGRGNYGYTF. The CDR3 DNA is TGTGCCAGCAGTGAAGCTGGACGGGGGAACTATGGCTACACCTTC.

V usage is TRBV6-5 and J usage is TRBJ1-1; 11 bases map to TRBD1. Germline V gene data show CDR1 as MNHEY and CDR2 as SVGAGI. The J segment lost 0 bases and the V segment lost 7 bases, leaving 4 bases of the junction unmatched. This CDR3 has 15 residues. CDR3 sequence: CASKGTGGLNTEAFF. For the CDR3, the DNA is TGTGCCAGCAAGGGGACAGGGGGTCTGAACACTGAAGCTTTCTTT.

V is TRBV9 and J is TRBJ1-2, with a weak D call TRBD1 (5 bases). This CDR3 has 18 amino acids. Germline CDR1 reads SGDLS; CDR2 reads YYNGEE. Trimming removed 3 bases at V and 2 bases at J, with 23 bases between. CDR3 DNA: TGTGCCAGCAGCGGCCCTCCGACAGACACCACCTTAAACTATGGCTACACCTTC. This sequence encodes CASSGPPTDTTLNYGYTF.

This chain uses TRBV6-4 with TRBJ2-3; 7 positions agree with TRBD2. From germline, CDR1 is MRHNA and CDR2 SNTAGT. V was pared by 2 bases and J by 1 base, with 0 bases of the junction left unmatched. CDR3 size: 14 residues. Here the CDR3 DNA reads TGTGCCAGCAGTGACAGCGGGGGCACAGATACGCAGTATTTT. This codes for CASSDSGGTDTQYF.

CDR3: CAISEPQANSPLHF. CDR3 sequence (DNA): TGTGCCATCAGTGAACCCCAAGCTAATTCACCCCTCCACTTT. The chain recombines TRBV10-3 with TRBJ1-6; D gene uncertain. Germline CDR1 ENHRY, CDR2 SYGVKD. V lost 3 bases and J lost 6, with 9 bases in between. The CDR3 is made up of 14 amino acids.

The rearrangement joins TRBV7-2 to TRBJ2-2, with TRBD2 identical over 7 bases. V shed 2 bases, J shed 6 bases, and the junction held 3 bases outside the gene matches. The CDR3 has 14 amino acids. From germline, CDR1 is SGHTA and CDR2 FQGNSA. CDR3 sequence (DNA): TGTGCCAGCAGCTTATCGGGGGGACCCGGGGAGCTGTTTTTT. It specifies CASSLSGGPGELFF.

The V gene is TRBV15, the J gene TRBJ1-5, with D uncertain. CDR1 and CDR2 (germline): LNHNV, YYDKDF (reference sequence). The V end was cut by 5 bases, the J end by 5 bases, with 16 bases between. The CDR3 totals 15 residues. DNA for the CDR3: TGTGCCACCAGCCCTTCCGGAGACGCGCATCAGCCCCAGCATTTT. Its protein is CATSPSGDAHQPQHF.

The rearrangement links TRBV7-9 to TRBJ1-1; a possible D gene is TRBD1 (5 bases). The germline gives CDR1 SEHNR, CDR2 FQNEAQ (reference sequence). The V end was cut by 5 bases, the J end by 5 bases, with 12 bases between. The CDR3 contains 13 residues. The CDR3 nucleotides are TGTGCCAGCAGCCTTCAGGGTCAGACTGAAGCTTTCTTT. Amino acid sequence: CASSLQGQTEAFF.